Below, 30 T cell receptor beta chains from the same sample are listed, as sequenced in a study of cytomegalovirus exposure and HLA in healthy donors (dated by TCRdb to 2016 to 2017). The library was built by means of the immunoSEQ multiplex PCR assay. The multiplex PCR relied on a mix of 60 forward primers for TCR Vbeta segments and 13 reverse primers for TCR Jbeta segments. TCRdb provides this immuneACCESS table in a form limited to in-frame rearrangements. Some clones are lacking; in checked studies, under half of them reflect an unresolved V gene, and why the rest are absent is not known. This sample lists a few hundred thousand clones; over 75% were detected once. The ten largest clones represent 0.2% to 0.25% of the sample. The sample was PBMCs. These receptor sequences come from a girl aged 2-10 years in good health and CMV-seronegative.

This chain joins TRBV6-6 and TRBJ2-5, with TRBD1 identical over 9 bases. The J call is in doubt because the DNA end fits TRBJ2-7 better. The CDR3 is 15 residues long. Looked up from germline, CDR1 is MNHNY and CDR2 is SVGAGI (reference sequence). For the CDR3, the DNA is TGTGCCACCATCCGTACAGGGGGCTGGGTCGACGAGCAGTACTTC. It translates to CATIRTGGWVDEQYF.

This clone was counted between two and nine times. J is TRBJ1-5 and V is TRBV6-1, with TRBD1 as a possible D gene (6 bases). Trimming took off 6 bases at V and 7 bases at J, with 19 bases between the two ends. The CDR3 has 15 residues. CDR1 is MNHNS and CDR2 is SASEGT in the germline V gene. Here the CDR3 reads CASSKETGSLQPQHF. CDR3 coding DNA: TGTGCCAGCAGCAAGGAAACAGGGTCTCTGCAGCCCCAGCATTTT.

A few counts support this clone. The V and J genes are TRBV6-5 and TRBJ2-7; 8 bases align to TRBD1. With 3 bases clipped from V and 3 bases from J, the junction kept 7 bases outside the gene matches. Germline CDR1 MNHEY, CDR2 SVGAGI. The CDR3 runs 15 residues. CDR3 sequence (DNA): TGTGCCAGCAGTTATGGTGCAGGGGGCAACTACGAGCAGTACTTC. Its protein is CASSYGAGGNYEQYF.

The chain employs TRBV7-6 and TRBJ2-1; the D gene is possibly TRBD2 (5 bases). The CDR3 runs to 13 residues. Trimming took 2 bases from V and 8 from J, leaving 10 bases between them. CDR1 is SGHVS, CDR2 FNYEAQ, per germline. The CDR3 DNA sequence: TGTGCCAGCAGCTTATGGGCCGGGGATGAGCAGTTCTTC. This codes for CASSLWAGDEQFF.

The rearrangement joins TRBV5-1 to TRBJ2-7; the match to TRBD2 covers 12 bases. The V segment lost 3 bases and the J segment 6 bases; nucleotides outside the gene matches: 7. This CDR3 region has 15 residues. Germline V gene sequence: CDR1 SGHRS, CDR2 YFSETQ. The CDR3 is CASSSMTSGSTEQYF. The CDR3, as DNA: TGCGCCAGCAGCTCAATGACTAGCGGGAGCACCGAGCAGTACTTC.

This sequence joins TRBV20-1 and TRBJ2-1; D may be TRBD1 (5 bases). Germline values: CDR1 DFQATT, CDR2 SNEGSKA (reference sequence). Trimming took 8 bases from V and 4 from J, leaving 9 bases between them. This CDR3 spans 11 amino acids. The CDR3 nucleotides are TGCAGTTACAGGTGGTACAATGAGCAGTTCTTC. Translating it yields CSYRWYNEQFF.

The chain links TRBV19 to TRBJ1-5; TRBD1 is a possible D gene (6 bases). Germline-derived CDR1 and CDR2 are LNHDA and SQIVND (reference sequence). Trimming pared 5 bases from V and 7 bases from J, leaving 12 bases between. This CDR3 contains 13 residues. The CDR3 sequence: CASSYRVEQPQHF. The CDR3 region has the DNA TGTGCCAGTAGTTACAGGGTCGAGCAGCCCCAGCATTTT.

This clone showed up just once. The genes are TRBV11-2 and TRBJ1-5, with TRBD1 matching over 7 bases. There are 18 residues in the CDR3. The V and J ends lost 0 bases and 6 bases, in that order; junction bases with no gene match: 14. Germline lookup yields CDR1 SGHAT and CDR2 FQNNGV. This chain's CDR3 is CASSLDEPTGVRAQPQHF. The CDR3 DNA reads TGTGCCAGCAGCTTAGACGAGCCCACAGGGGTCCGGGCTCAGCCCCAGCATTTT.

This clone was counted between two and nine times. The V gene is TRBV4-1, the J gene TRBJ1-1; D remains ambiguous. The CDR3 is 14 amino acids. V was trimmed by 0 bases and J by 4 bases, leaving 9 bases between them. CDR1 and CDR2 from the germline V gene are MGHRA and YSYEKL. The CDR3 sequence: CASSQDMESTEAFF. The DNA of the CDR3 is TGCGCCAGCAGCCAAGATATGGAGAGCACTGAAGCTTTCTTT.

The rearrangement uses TRBV2 and TRBJ1-4; tentatively, D is TRBD1 (6 bases). The V end was cut by 6 bases, the J end by 8 bases, with 13 bases between. The CDR3 covers 13 residues. CDR1 and CDR2 from the germline V gene are SNHLY and FYNNEI. CDR3 sequence (DNA): TGTGCCAGCAGCACTCACAGGGACGAAAAACTGTTTTTT. The encoded protein is CASSTHRDEKLFF.

The chain couples TRBV15 to TRBJ1-5; TRBD1 matches 8 bases. The CDR3 sequence is 20 residues long. With 0 bases clipped from V and 6 bases from J, the junction kept 19 bases outside the gene matches. In germline, CDR1 is LNHNV, CDR2 YYDKDF (reference sequence). CDR3 DNA sequence: TGTGCCACCAGCAGAGATAGGACGGTTTACGGAAGACAGGGGAGTCAGCCCCAGCATTTT. Translated, it gives CATSRDRTVYGRQGSQPQHF.

The chain combines TRBV10-3 with TRBJ2-7, with a possible D match to TRBD1 (6 bases). CDR1 and CDR2 from the germline V gene are ENHRY and SYGVKD. Trimming took off 4 bases at V and 2 bases at J, with 15 bases between the two ends. This CDR3 has 15 residues. CDR3 region: CAISGRAGAAYEQYF. CDR3 DNA sequence: TGTGCCATCAGTGGTAGGGCAGGGGCTGCCTACGAGCAGTACTTC.

The genes are TRBV7-3 and TRBJ1-2; D may be TRBD1 (5 bases). V was cut by 3 bases and J by 8 bases, with 13 bases left in between. CDR1 and CDR2 from the germline V gene are SGHTA and FQGTGA. CDR3 length equals 13 residues. The CDR3 DNA sequence: TGTGCCAGCAGCTTCGATAGGGGTCGCGGCTACACCTTC. It codes for CASSFDRGRGYTF. Drawing the rest from reference TRBV7-3 and TRBJ1-2, the complete variable domain is GAGVSQTPSNKVTEKGKYVELRCDPISGHTALYWYRQSLGQGPEFLIYFQGTGAADDSGLPNDRFFAVRPEGSVSTLKIQRTERGDSAVYLCASSFDRGRGYTFGSGTRLTVV.

The chain has TRBV6-1 and TRBJ1-1; TRBD1 might be the D (6 bases). Trimming cost V 10 bases and J 5 bases, with 11 bases left between them. CDR3 size: 11 residues. Germline-derived CDR1 and CDR2 are MNHNS and SASEGT. The CDR3 protein is CATMRGTEAFF. The CDR3 DNA follows: TGTGCCACTATGAGGGGGACTGAAGCTTTCTTT.

The genes are TRBV6-1 and TRBJ1-4, with D uncertain. V was trimmed by 6 bases and J by 8 bases, leaving 13 bases between them. The CDR3 runs 13 residues. Germline V gene sequence: CDR1 MNHNS, CDR2 SASEGT. The CDR3 sequence is CASSHTRSEKLFF. CDR3 nucleotides: TGTGCCAGCAGCCATACTCGCTCCGAAAAACTGTTTTTT.

The chain couples TRBV27 to TRBJ2-1; D gene uncertain. This CDR3 region has 13 residues. Germline V CDR1 and CDR2: MNHEY, SMNVEV (reference sequence). The ends were cut back, 2 bases at V and 4 bases at J, with 6 bases in the middle. The CDR3 protein is CASSLILYNEQFF. CDR3 DNA sequence: TGTGCCAGCAGTTTAATACTGTACAATGAGCAGTTCTTC.

This sequence joins TRBV19 and TRBJ2-7, with TRBD2 matching over 10 bases. Germline trimming cut 3 bases from V and 3 bases from J; bases unmatched to any gene: 2. CDR1 and CDR2 (germline): LNHDA, SQIVND (reference sequence). The CDR3 is 14 residues long. This CDR3 is CASSMASGSYEQYF. Written as DNA, the CDR3 is TGTGCCAGTAGTATGGCTAGCGGGAGCTACGAGCAGTACTTC.

This chain uses TRBV30 with TRBJ2-1, with 10 positions matching TRBD2. Germline CDR1 reads GTSNPN; CDR2 reads SVGIG (reference sequence). The CDR3 spans 13 residues. Trimming at V came to 1 base and at J to 10 bases, leaving 4 bases not matched to a gene. The CDR3 DNA reads as TGTGCCTGGAGTGGAACTAGCGGGACCGAGCAGTTCTTC. Protein sequence: CAWSGTSGTEQFF.

The CDR3 here is CASSQTQSGEQFF. CDR3 sequence (DNA): TGTGCCAGCAGCCAAACTCAGTCAGGTGAGCAGTTCTTC. The rearrangement uses TRBV11-3 and TRBJ2-1; D is undetermined. The CDR3 is made up of 13 amino acids. Germline values: CDR1 SGHNT, CDR2 YENEEA. V was trimmed by 5 bases and J by 9 bases, leaving 14 bases between them. Complete variable domain (other parts from reference TRBV11-3 and TRBJ2-1): EAGVVQSPRYKIIEKKQPVAFWCNPISGHNTLYWYLQNLGQGPELLIRYENEEAVDDSQLPKDRFSAERLKGVDSTLKIQPAELGDSAVYLCASSQTQSGEQFFGPGTRLTVL.

This clone was seen more than once but under ten times. The chain links TRBV5-6 to TRBJ1-4; 9 bases are shared with TRBD1. CDR1 and CDR2 (germline): SGHDT, YYEEEE. J was trimmed by 5 bases and V by 4 bases; bases with no gene match: 9. This CDR3 region has 16 residues. The chain's CDR3 is CASSDQQGAPNEKLFF. The DNA of the CDR3 is TGTGCCAGCAGCGACCAACAGGGGGCCCCCAATGAAAAACTGTTTTTT. The complete variable domain, with remaining parts taken from reference TRBV5-6 and TRBJ1-4, reads DAGVTQSPTHLIKTRGQQVTLRCSPKSGHDTVSWYQQALGQGPQFIFQYYEEEERQRGNFPDRFSGHQFPNYSSELNVNALLLGDSALYLCASSDQQGAPNEKLFFGSGTQLSVL.

The chain couples TRBV11-2 to TRBJ1-1, with 7 bases aligning to TRBD1. Germline assignment: CDR1 SGHAT and CDR2 FQNNGV. The CDR3 has 15 amino acids. With V trimmed by 4 bases and J by 4 bases, 9 bases remained unmatched. CDR3 DNA: TGTGCCAGCAGCTCCAGTCCCAGGGGGGCCACTGAAGCTTTCTTT. Translation gives CASSSSPRGATEAFF.

A few counts support this clone. V gene TRBV19 combines with J gene TRBJ2-7; possibly TRBD1 for D (6 bases). Germline V gene lookup returns CDR1 LNHDA and CDR2 SQIVND (reference sequence). V lost 3 bases and J lost 3, with 15 bases in between. The CDR3 has 15 residues. CDR3 in DNA: TGTGCCAGTAGTATTACCAGGGGACCTTACTACGAGCAGTACTTC. Amino acid sequence: CASSITRGPYYEQYF. The full variable domain, its missing parts supplied by reference TRBV19 and TRBJ2-7, is DGGITQSPKYLFRKEGQNVTLSCEQNLNHDAMYWYRQDPGQGLRLIYYSQIVNDFQKGDIAEGYSVSREKKESFPLTVTSAQKNPTAFYLCASSITRGPYYEQYFGPGTRLTVT.

V gene TRBV30 combines with J gene TRBJ2-1, with a weak D call TRBD2 (6 bases). The CDR3 spans 15 residues. Trimming left V 7 bases short and J 2 bases short, with 18 bases between. The germline gives CDR1 GTSNPN, CDR2 SVGIG (reference sequence). CDR3 sequence reads: CALNEWGDPYNEQFF. The CDR3 DNA sequence: TGTGCCTTAAACGAGTGGGGGGACCCCTACAATGAGCAGTTCTTC. Complete variable domain (other parts from reference TRBV30 and TRBJ2-1): SQTIHQWPATLVQPVGSPLSLECTVEGTSNPNLYWYRQAAGRGLQLLFYSVGIGQISSEVPQNLSASRPQDRQFILSSKKLLLSDSGFYLCALNEWGDPYNEQFFGPGTRLTVL.

V usage is TRBV7-8 and J usage is TRBJ2-7; TRBD2 matches at 7 bases. Per the germline V gene, CDR1 is SGHVS and CDR2 is FQNEAQ. The trim removed 3 bases at V and 2 bases at J, leaving 16 bases unmatched. This CDR3 contains 18 residues. The CDR3 sequence is CASSLFSGIAGKAYEQYF. The DNA for the CDR3 is TGTGCCAGCAGCTTGTTCTCGGGGATAGCGGGCAAGGCCTACGAGCAGTACTTC.

The chain links TRBV2 to TRBJ2-6; a weak D match, TRBD1 (6 bases). In germline, CDR1 is SNHLY, CDR2 FYNNEI. V lost 4 bases and J lost 2, with 6 bases in between. CDR3 length equals 14 residues. CDR3 region: CASSGQAGANVLTF. In DNA form, the CDR3 reads TGTGCCAGCAGTGGACAGGCTGGGGCCAACGTCCTGACTTTC.

A single count supports this clone. The chain uses TRBV4-1 and TRBJ2-3; 7 positions match TRBD2. Germline CDR1 reads MGHRA; CDR2 reads YSYEKL. The CDR3 runs 14 residues. V shed 0 bases, J shed 12 bases, and the junction held 9 bases outside the gene matches. The CDR3 here is CASSQDGRVAGQYF. The CDR3 region has the DNA TGCGCCAGCAGCCAAGATGGCAGAGTAGCGGGTCAGTATTTT.

V is TRBV6-1 and J is TRBJ1-1; D ambiguous. Germline CDR1 is MNHNS and CDR2 is SASEGT. The CDR3 spans 13 residues. Trimming took off 3 bases at V and 3 bases at J, with 8 bases between the two ends. CDR3 DNA sequence: TGTGCCAGCAGTGAGGGTGGGCACACTGAAGCTTTCTTT. Amino acids: CASSEGGHTEAFF.

This clone was observed a handful of times. The rearrangement joins TRBV6-5 to TRBJ1-1, with 7 bases identical to TRBD1. Losses at the gene ends were 0 bases for V and 1 base for J; bases not matched to a gene: 5. The CDR3 has 16 residues. CDR1 and CDR2 (germline): MNHEY, SVGAGI. CDR3 protein: CASSYSLTGSNTEAFF. For the CDR3, the DNA is TGTGCCAGCAGTTACTCGTTGACAGGGTCGAACACTGAAGCTTTCTTT.

The V call is TRBV6-4, the J call TRBJ2-2; TRBD1 matches at 10 bases. CDR3 length: 17 residues. The junction had 8 bases not matched to a gene; V was cut back by 2 bases and J by 5 bases. Germline V gives CDR1 MRHNA, CDR2 SNTAGT. The CDR3 nucleotides read TGTGCCAGCAGTGACGGGACAGGGGATCGTAGGACCGGGGAGCTGTTTTTT. It is translated as CASSDGTGDRRTGELFF.

The CDR3: CASSLWGGDRNTEAFF. CDR3 sequence (DNA): TGTGCCAGCAGTCTATGGGGGGGCGATAGGAACACTGAAGCTTTCTTT. The V and J genes are TRBV6-4 and TRBJ1-1; D perhaps matches TRBD1 (6 bases). The length of the CDR3 is 16 residues. The germline CDR1 and CDR2 sequences are MRHNA and SNTAGT. V lost 5 bases, J lost 1 base, and 17 bases lay in between.